Each of the 27 T cell receptor beta chains below was sequenced from the same sample in a study of tumor and adjacent non-tumor tissue in lung cancer. No cell sorting was done before RNA was extracted from the tissue. The library came from three nested PCR rounds adapted from ARM-PCR protocols. A single record per CDR3 protein comes from TCRdb applying MiXCR to the multiplex PCR reads. Among 65,000 to 70,000 distinct CDR3 sequences listed, 50% to 60% were seen once. Material: lung tumor tissue. The receptors originated from a man aged 50-60 years with non-small cell lung cancer.

Regarding this clonotype: Since the CDR3 does not end with the conserved phenylalanine or tryptophan, this likely comes from a read error. The V and J genes are TRBV4-1 and TRBJ2-5; the D gene is possibly TRBD2 (5 bases). Germline loops: CDR1 MGHRA, CDR2 YSYEKL. The CDR3 totals 14 residues. Between the trimmed V and J ends, which lost 4 bases and 4 bases, there was a span of 13 bases. The CDR3 DNA reads as TGCGCCAGCAGCCCGACTGTGAGGGTAGAGACCCAGTACCTC. Encoded protein: CASSPTVRVETQYL.

The chain carries TRBV5-1 and TRBJ2-1; D possibly matches TRBD1 or TRBD2 (5 bases each). V lost 4 bases to trimming and J lost 10 bases, with 9 bases between them. CDR3 size: 11 residues. The germline gives CDR1 SGHRS, CDR2 YFSETQ. This CDR3 is CASSGGLEQFF. CDR3 bases: TGCGCCAGCAGCGGGGGTCTCGAGCAGTTCTTC.

Concerning this clonotype: A much more abundant neighbour one base away suggests this may be a read error. The V call is TRBV4-1, the J call TRBJ2-3; 10 bases fit TRBD2. Germline-derived CDR1 and CDR2 are MGHRA and YSYEKL. The CDR3 has 16 amino acids. The CDR3 DNA reads as TGCGCCAGCAGCCTAATAGCGGGGGGCACCACAGATACGCTGTATTTT. This translates into CASSLIAGGTTDTLYF.

In its sample, this clonotype was seen many times. The rearrangement links TRBV6-1 to TRBJ1-2; D is unclear. Trimming took 5 bases from V and 0 from J, leaving 10 bases between them. The germline CDR1 and CDR2 sequences are MNHNS and SASEGT. This CDR3 has 14 residues. The CDR3 spells CASSYTDANYGYTF. CDR3 DNA sequence: TGTGCCAGCAGTTACACAGACGCTAACTATGGCTACACCTTC.

This clonotype was counted only a few times. This rearrangement joins TRBV6-1 to TRBJ2-7; 10 bases fit TRBD2. Germline V lookup: CDR1 MNHNS, CDR2 SASEGT. This CDR3 has 14 residues. Trimming removed 5 bases from V and 2 bases from J; junction bases left unmatched: 3. For the CDR3, the DNA is TGTGCCAGCAGTCAGCGGGGGGGGACCTACGAGCAGTACTTC. It specifies CASSQRGGTYEQYF.

In its sample, this clonotype was seen many times. The rearrangement links TRBV6-1 to TRBJ2-2; TRBD1 matches at 11 bases. From germline, CDR1 is MNHNS and CDR2 SASEGT. The CDR3 consists of 16 residues. V lost 4 bases to trimming and J lost 5 bases; unmatched junction nucleotides: 6. CDR3 nucleotide sequence: TGTGCCAGCAGTGGAGGACAGGGGGCGCGGACCGGGGAGCTGTTTTTT. This codes for CASSGGQGARTGELFF.

This clonotype was seen ten or more times. The V call is TRBV7-9, the J call TRBJ2-2; 9 nucleotides agree with TRBD2. There are 15 residues in the CDR3. Germline CDR1 reads SEHNR; CDR2 reads FQNEAQ (reference sequence). Germline trimming cut 5 bases from V and 6 bases from J; bases unmatched to any gene: 7. The CDR3 is CASSPWREGPGELFF. The CDR3 DNA reads as TGTGCCAGCAGCCCCTGGCGGGAGGGCCCCGGGGAGCTGTTTTTT.

Concerning this clonotype itself: The junction differs from germline at one of its ends, possibly a read error. This chain connects TRBV11-2 to TRBJ2-3; TRBD2 might be the D (6 bases). The CDR3 has 15 amino acids. CDR1 is SGHAT, CDR2 FQNNGV, per germline. The CDR3 reads CANSLAGGGTDTQYF. CDR3 DNA sequence: TGTGCCAACAGCTTAGCAGGCGGGGGCACAGATACGCAGTATTTT.

In the case of this clonotype: A much more abundant neighbour one base away suggests this may be a read error. The rearrangement joins TRBV29-1 to TRBJ2-7; D is unclear. V lost 5 bases and J lost 3, with 8 bases in between. Germline values: CDR1 SQVTM, CDR2 ANQGSEA. The CDR3 loop spans 11 amino acids. CDR3 bases: TGCAGCGTTATCACTCTCTACGAGCAGTACTTC. The encoded protein is CSVITLYEQYF.

The rearrangement links TRBV6-5 to TRBJ1-5; 9 bases line up with TRBD1. CDR1 and CDR2 (germline): MNHEY, SVGAGI. CDR3 size: 15 residues. V lost 6 bases to trimming and J lost 6 bases; unmatched junction nucleotides: 9. The DNA of the CDR3 is TGTGCCAGCAGCCTGGACAGGGGTGAGATTCAGCCCCAGCATTTT. It codes for CASSLDRGEIQPQHF.

This clonotype was counted between two and nine times. The germline gene is not matched at one end of the junction; a read error may be the cause. The V call is TRBV29-1, the J call TRBJ2-1, with 8 bases lining up with TRBD2. Germline assignment: CDR1 SQVTM and CDR2 ANQGSEA. There are 15 residues in the CDR3. Here the CDR3 reads CSVELSGSSYNEQLF. In DNA, the CDR3 is TGCAGTGTTGAGCTAAGCGGGAGCTCCTACAATGAGCAGCTCTTC.

On this clonotype: A read error is possible here, since a much larger clone lies one base away. The chain combines TRBV29-1 with TRBJ2-5; either TRBD1 or TRBD2 may fit D (5 bases each). CDR3 length: 13 residues. V lost 3 bases, J lost 4 bases, and 12 bases lay in between. Germline V CDR1 and CDR2: SQVTM, ANQGSEA. The CDR3 sequence is CSVDEGTGETQYF. As DNA, the CDR3 is TGCAGCGTTGACGAGGGGACGGGAGAGACCCAGTACTTC.

This rearrangement joins TRBV28 to TRBJ1-3, with D unresolved. This CDR3 region has 16 residues. Trimming pared 6 bases from V and 0 bases from J, leaving 15 bases between. Germline values: CDR1 MDHEN, CDR2 SYDVKM. The CDR3 DNA reads as TGTGCCAGCAGCTCTTTGGTCGAGTCCTCTGGAAACACCATATATTTT. Protein product: CASSSLVESSGNTIYF. Drawing the rest from reference TRBV28 and TRBJ1-3, the complete variable domain is DVKVTQSSRYLVKRTGEKVFLECVQDMDHENMFWYRQDPGLGLRLIYFSYDVKMKEKGDIPEGYSVSREKKERFSLILESASTNQTSMYLCASSSLVESSGNTIYFGEGSWLTVV.

The V call is TRBV7-9, the J call TRBJ2-7; 10 bases are a match to TRBD2. CDR3 size: 18 residues. Germline values: CDR1 SEHNR, CDR2 FQNEAQ (reference sequence). The J segment lost 1 base and the V segment lost 2 bases, leaving 11 bases of the junction unmatched. Here the CDR3 reads CASSLSQREGPRSYEQYF. The CDR3 DNA reads TGTGCCAGCAGCTTATCCCAGCGGGAGGGCCCCAGGTCCTACGAGCAGTACTTC.

About this clonotype: The CDR3 end shows no conserved phenylalanine or tryptophan, and so a read error is likely. The chain joins TRBV6-6 to TRBJ2-7; no firm D call. Germline CDR1 is MNHNY and CDR2 is SVGAGI (reference sequence). Trimming left V 2 bases short and J 6 bases short, with 14 bases between. The CDR3 loop spans 14 amino acids. The CDR3 bases are TGTGCCAGCAGTTACGATGGCCCGGATGGCGAGCAGTACTTA. Translation gives CASSYDGPDGEQYL.

This clonotype was seen repeatedly, ten times or more. This rearrangement joins TRBV6-1 to TRBJ2-5; 12 bases match TRBD2. Per the germline V gene, CDR1 is MNHNS and CDR2 is SASEGT. The CDR3 extends over 16 amino acids. Trimming removed 1 base from V and 2 bases from J; junction bases left unmatched: 2. The CDR3 nucleotides read TGTGCCAGCAGTGAAGGACTAGCGGGGGCACAAGAGACCCAGTACTTC. Amino acid sequence: CASSEGLAGAQETQYF.

This rearrangement joins TRBV24-1 to TRBJ2-2; D gene uncertain. V was trimmed by 7 bases and J by 6 bases, leaving 8 bases between them. Germline V CDR1 and CDR2: KGHDR, SFDVKD. This CDR3 region has 12 residues. CDR3 nucleotides: TGTGCCACCAGCCGCCGGGCCGGGGAGCTGTTTTTT. Its translation is CATSRRAGELFF.

Of note for this clonotype: An end of the junction differs from the germline gene, which may be a read error. The chain recombines TRBV4-1 with TRBJ1-2; D not resolved. CDR1 MGHRA and CDR2 YSYEKL come from the germline V gene. The CDR3 has 14 amino acids. CDR3 region: CSSSLERGSQGYTF. The CDR3 DNA reads TGCTCCAGCAGCCTAGAGCGGGGTAGTCAGGGCTACACCTTC.

Of note for this clonotype: Given a much more abundant clone one base away, this may be a read error. The CDR3 spells CATKDRDRGIQETQYF. The DNA of the CDR3 is TGTGCCACCAAGGACCGGGACAGGGGAATCCAAGAGACCCAGTACTTC. The gene calls are TRBV10-3 and TRBJ2-5, with 10 bases lining up with TRBD1. Germline trimming cut 10 bases from V and 1 base from J; bases unmatched to any gene: 12. This CDR3 spans 16 amino acids. From germline, CDR1 is ENHRY and CDR2 SYGVKD.

The table lists this clonotype with a few counts. A clone one base away is much larger, so this may be a read error. This chain joins TRBV6-5 and TRBJ2-7, with 12 bases identical to TRBD1. The CDR3 spans 15 residues. Germline loops: CDR1 MNHEY, CDR2 SVGAGI. DNA of the CDR3: TGTACCAGCAGCCCGACCGGGACAGGGGGCAACGAGCAGTACTTC. This codes for CTSSPTGTGGNEQYF.

A note on this clonotype: At one of its ends the junction is not consistent with the germline gene, which may arise from a read error. The chain combines TRBV5-6 with TRBJ2-1; D gene ambiguous. The CDR3 totals 11 residues. In germline, CDR1 is SGHDT, CDR2 YYEEEE. DNA of the CDR3: TGTGTCACCGGGTTGAACAATGAACAGTTCTTC. This codes for CVTGLNNEQFF.

This clonotype was recorded a few times. One end of the junction fails to match germline, which may point to a read error. The V call is TRBV11-1, the J call TRBJ2-1; TRBD2 agrees at 9 bases. This CDR3 is built from 15 residues. Looked up from germline, CDR1 is SGHAT and CDR2 is FQDESV (reference sequence). In nucleotides, the CDR3 is TGTGCCAGTAGCTCAACTAGCGGGTCCTACGATGAGCAGTTCTTC. Protein product: CASSSTSGSYDEQFF.

This clonotype was seen many times. The V call is TRBV12-3 or TRBV12-4, the J call TRBJ2-6; 11 bases are shared with TRBD1. The ends lost 6 bases at V and 0 bases at J; junction bases unmatched: 7. The CDR3 has 18 amino acids. CDR3 region: CASSPVDRGLSGANVLTF. The CDR3 coding sequence is TGTGCCAGCAGCCCCGTGGACAGGGGGCTCTCTGGGGCCAACGTCCTGACTTTC.

A remark on this clonotype: A much larger clone sits a single nucleotide away, making a read error possible. This chain connects TRBV6-5 to TRBJ1-1, with D maybe TRBD1 (6 bases). The CDR3 totals 12 residues. Germline assignment: CDR1 MNHEY and CDR2 SVGAGI. The V end was cut by 6 bases, the J end by 8 bases, with 13 bases between. CDR3 in amino acids: CASSTTGTEAFF. In DNA form, the CDR3 reads TGTGCCAGCAGCACCACCGGGACAGAAGCTTTCTTT.

This clonotype was seen a few times. An end of the junction does not agree with germline; a read error may underlie this. The chain carries TRBV20-1 and TRBJ2-7; D is undetermined. The germline CDR1 and CDR2 sequences are DFQATT and SNEGSKA (reference sequence). The CDR3 covers 11 residues. The CDR3 here is CSVRSPYEQYF. CDR3 coding DNA: TGTAGTGTTAGGAGTCCCTACGAGCAGTACTTC.

Note on this clonotype: A much more abundant neighbour one base away suggests this may be a read error. The rearrangement joins TRBV29-1 to TRBJ2-2; possibly TRBD2 for D (6 bases). V dropped 3 bases and J dropped 6 bases, with 11 bases sitting between them. Germline-derived CDR1 and CDR2 are SQVTM and ANQGSEA. CDR3 length: 13 residues. CDR3 in amino acids: CSVEGDSSGELFF. The CDR3 DNA reads TGCAGCGTTGAGGGGGACTCTTCCGGGGAGCTGTTTTTT.

The chain combines TRBV11-2 with TRBJ2-7; no definite D call. The CDR3 sequence is 12 residues long. Trimming cost V 5 bases and J 12 bases, with 17 bases left between them. CDR1 SGHAT and CDR2 FQNNGV come from the germline V gene. CDR3 sequence (DNA): TGTGCCAGCAGCCCAGCGTTCTACGAGTGGTACTTC. It yields the protein CASSPAFYEWYF. The full variable domain, in which reference TRBV11-2 and TRBJ2-7 provide the parts outside the CDR3, is EAGVAQSPRYKIIEKRQSVAFWCNPISGHATLYWYQQILGQGPKLLIQFQNNGVVDDSQLPKDRFSAERLKGVDSTLKIQPAKLEDSAVYLCASSPAFYEWYFGPGTRLTVT.